This paragraph covers one T cell receptor beta chain sequence. Per germline, CDR1 SNHLY and CDR2 FYNNEI. The CDR3 spans 14 residues. V was trimmed by 6 bases and J by 5 bases, leaving 16 bases between them. Cohort 3 donors counted as recovered after two negative PCRs, clearance, or resolved symptoms. The data are from a study of blood T cell repertoires in COVID-19. Study context: The analysed material was cDNA or gDNA that came from T cells, B-cell-depleted T cells, or PBMCs.

The table came from immunoSEQ multiplex PCR; TCRdb's copy has only in-frame clones and leaves some out. The sample yields around 300,000 clones, around nine tenths seen once. V is TRBV2 and J is TRBJ1-2; a possible D gene is TRBD1 (5 bases). The receptor's source is a woman in her forties who had recovered from COVID-19. Material: PBMCs or T cells enriched from blood (not recorded which). CDR3 bases: TGTGCCAGCAGATATTCAGGGAGGCGATATGGCTACACCTTC. Amino acids: CASRYSGRRYGYTF.